The entry below gives a single TCR beta chain sequence along with its context. No antigen is known for it. Samples underwent the assay at deep level. Source study methods: Without quality scores, immunoSEQ junctional reads could not be filtered like full-length reads. Assay: immunoSEQ multiplex PCR; the TCRdb copy retains only in-frame clones and omits some. V, J and clone size derive from that table, while D and trimming were established from the DNA sequence. The sample comprises about 2.4 million clones, more than 85% of which are singletons, and 0.36% rests with the top ten. The germline V gene has CDR1 MNHEY and CDR2 SVGAGI. The CDR3 consists of 15 residues. The V end lost 5 bases, the J end lost 5 bases, and 18 bases lay between the germline ends. This specimen comes from a study of shared clonotypes between healthy human individuals. Study-wide background: Per-donor plates numbered three CD4 naive, three CD4 memory, two CD8 naive and one CD8 memory.

General study results and limits: When naive CD4 clonotypes were compared across a few donors, 5% to 5.5% were shared.

Sequencing used naive CD4+ T cells from PBMCs. Subset defined: CD45RA+ positively selected. The J gene is TRBJ1-2, the V gene TRBV6-5, with D unclear. The receptor was derived from a man aged 18 to 30 in good health. Some clones in this sample may be carry-over from other donors' samples. In nucleotides, the CDR3 is TGTGCCAGCAGTCGCCAACGTGAGATGAGTTATGGCTACACCTTC. It encodes CASSRQREMSYGYTF.